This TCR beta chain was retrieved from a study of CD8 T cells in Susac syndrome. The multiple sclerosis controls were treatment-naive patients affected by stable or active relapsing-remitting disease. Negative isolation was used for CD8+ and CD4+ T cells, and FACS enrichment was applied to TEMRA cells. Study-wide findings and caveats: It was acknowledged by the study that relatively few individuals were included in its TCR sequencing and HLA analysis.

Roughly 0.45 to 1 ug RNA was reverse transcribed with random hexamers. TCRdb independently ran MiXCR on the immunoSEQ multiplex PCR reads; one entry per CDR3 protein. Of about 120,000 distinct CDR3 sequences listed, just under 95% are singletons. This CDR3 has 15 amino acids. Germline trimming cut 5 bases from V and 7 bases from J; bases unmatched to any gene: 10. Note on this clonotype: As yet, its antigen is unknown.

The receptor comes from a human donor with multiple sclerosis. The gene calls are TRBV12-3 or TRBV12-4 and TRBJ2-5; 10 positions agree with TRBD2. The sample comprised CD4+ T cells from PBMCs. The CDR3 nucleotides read TGTGCCAGCAGTCTACCGAGCGGGGGGGCGGTGACCCAGTACTTC. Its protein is CASSLPSGGAVTQYF.